Listed here are 3 T cell receptor beta chains from one sample, sequenced in a study of shared clonotypes between healthy human individuals. CD45RO-negative CD8 cells positively selected for CCR7 made up the naive population, which excluded terminally differentiated effector memory CD45RA+ cells. Libraries were prepared by immunoSEQ multiplex PCR; TCRdb keeps only in-frame clonotypes and omits some of them. The sample yields about 2,200,000 clones, under 95% seen once. Material for sequencing was naive CD8+ T cells from PBMCs. Receptors were obtained from a man between 18 and 29 years old in good health. Some clones in this sample may be carry-over from other donors' samples.

This sequence joins TRBV27 and TRBJ2-5; possibly TRBD2 for D (5 bases). CDR1 is MNHEY and CDR2 is SMNVEV in the germline V gene (reference sequence). This CDR3 has 15 amino acids. V was clipped by 8 bases and J by 0 bases, with 16 bases between them. The CDR3 nucleotides are TGTGCCAGCGCTAGGGCTTGGGAGTACCAAGAGACCCAGTACTTC. It specifies CASARAWEYQETQYF.

The chain links TRBV5-1 to TRBJ1-5; TRBD1 is a possible D gene (5 bases). Germline V CDR1 and CDR2: SGHRS, YFSETQ. This CDR3 has 16 amino acids. V lost 0 bases and J 1 base, leaving 11 bases between the germline ends. CDR3 sequence: CASSLVGPGSNQPQHF. CDR3 coding DNA: TGCGCCAGCAGCTTGGTGGGCCCAGGGAGCAATCAGCCCCAGCATTTT.

The table lists this clone with a few counts. The chain has TRBV4-3 and TRBJ1-1; no reliable D call. Trimming shortened V by 0 bases and J by 7 bases, and 12 bases separated the two germline ends. The germline V gene has CDR1 LGHNA and CDR2 YSLEER. This CDR3 is built from 14 residues. The DNA for the CDR3 is TGCGCCAGCAGCCAAGAAGTGGAACGGAGTGAAGCTTTCTTT. Its translation: CASSQEVERSEAFF.